Listed below are T cell receptor beta chains from one sample, sequenced in a study of a mutant IDH1 vaccine in newly diagnosed glioma. Data came from immunoSEQ multiplex PCR; TCRdb stores just in-frame clones and leaves some out. In the table there are tens of thousands of clones, around 83% of which are singletons. Source: peripheral blood mononuclear cells (PBMCs), taken from a glioma patient treated with radiotherapy, temozolomide or both. The receptors were sampled from a young woman with glioma. Some clones in this sample may be carry-over from other donors' samples. Each CDR3 is given with its conserved first and last residue. A D gene is named only where the DNA matches it firmly. Some rows mark clone size as missing; the rest say once, few, many or name a class of expanded clone.

abundance: NA
v_gene: TRBV29-1
j_gene: TRBJ1-2
d_gene: TRBD1
len: 13
CDR3aa: CSVRTGEGYGYTF
CDR3nt: TGCAGCGTCCGGACAGGGGAGGGCTATGGCTACACCTTC

abundance: NA
v_gene: TRBV12-1
j_gene: TRBJ1-1
d_gene: NA
len: 15
CDR3aa: CASSLPGQGNTEAFF
CDR3nt: TGTGCCAGCAGCCTACCGGGACAGGGAAACACTGAAGCTTTCTTT

abundance: NA
v_gene: TRBV7-9
j_gene: TRBJ1-5
d_gene: NA
len: 17
CDR3aa: CASSWGERTDQTRPQHF
CDR3nt: TGTGCCAGCAGCTGGGGGGAGCGGACAGACCAGACTCGGCCCCAGCATTTT

abundance: NA
v_gene: TRBV10-3
j_gene: TRBJ2-5
d_gene: NA
len: 14
CDR3aa: CAISEGGRTMAQYF
CDR3nt: TGTGCCATCAGTGAGGGGGGACGGACGATGGCCCAGTACTTC

abundance: NA
v_gene: TRBV29-1
j_gene: TRBJ2-2
d_gene: NA
len: 15
CDR3aa: CSVSAGRSNTGELFF
CDR3nt: TGCAGCGTGTCGGCGGGTAGATCGAACACCGGGGAGCTGTTTTTT

abundance: NA
v_gene: TRBV5-1
j_gene: TRBJ2-3
d_gene: TRBD2
len: 16
CDR3aa: CASSLGLAGGPDTQYF
CDR3nt: TGCGCCAGCAGCTTGGGACTAGCGGGGGGGCCAGATACGCAGTATTTT

abundance: NA
v_gene: TRBV15
j_gene: TRBJ2-3
d_gene: NA
len: 15
CDR3aa: CATSRTGGRTDTQYF
CDR3nt: TGTGCCACCAGCCGGACGGGGGGCCGCACAGATACGCAGTATTTT

abundance: NA
v_gene: TRBV5-6
j_gene: TRBJ2-5
d_gene: NA
len: 16
CDR3aa: CASSLGLTGTQETQYF
CDR3nt: TGTGCCAGCAGCTTGGGGCTCACAGGGACCCAAGAGACCCAGTACTTC

abundance: NA
v_gene: TRBV6-5
j_gene: TRBJ1-4
d_gene: TRBD1
len: 14
CDR3aa: CASSSSGGWEKLFF
CDR3nt: TGTGCCAGCAGTTCCTCAGGGGGCTGGGAAAAACTGTTTTTT

abundance: few
v_gene: TRBV12-5
j_gene: TRBJ1-5
d_gene: NA
len: 15
CDR3aa: CASGLSGTGNQPQHF
CDR3nt: TGTGCTAGTGGTTTGTCCGGGACGGGCAATCAGCCCCAGCATTTT

abundance: NA
v_gene: TRBV6-5
j_gene: TRBJ1-1
d_gene: TRBD1
len: 15
CDR3aa: CASSIGQGINTEAFF
CDR3nt: TGTGCCAGCAGTATCGGACAGGGGATAAACACTGAAGCTTTCTTT

abundance: NA
v_gene: TRBV29-1
j_gene: TRBJ2-1
d_gene: NA
len: 12
CDR3aa: CSVDPSVGEQFF
CDR3nt: TGCAGCGTTGACCCCAGCGTTGGTGAGCAGTTCTTC

abundance: NA
v_gene: TRBV11-2
j_gene: TRBJ2-7
d_gene: NA
len: 15
CDR3aa: CASSLTIQENYEQYF
CDR3nt: TGTGCCAGCAGCTTAACCATACAGGAGAACTACGAGCAGTACTTC

abundance: NA
v_gene: TRBV29-1
j_gene: TRBJ2-7
d_gene: NA
len: 12
CDR3aa: CSVGISSYEQYF
CDR3nt: TGCAGCGTTGGGATCAGCTCCTACGAGCAGTACTTC

abundance: NA
v_gene: TRBV10-2
j_gene: TRBJ1-2
d_gene: NA
len: 13
CDR3aa: CASSESAAYGYTF
CDR3nt: TGCGCCAGCAGTGAGTCAGCCGCCTATGGCTACACCTTC

abundance: NA
v_gene: TRBV2
j_gene: TRBJ1-3
d_gene: TRBD1
len: 13
CDR3aa: CASSRGQGNTIYF
CDR3nt: TGTGCCAGCAGTAGGGGACAGGGAAACACCATATATTTT

abundance: NA
v_gene: TRBV30
j_gene: TRBJ1-2
d_gene: TRBD1
len: 14
CDR3aa: CAWKGRQGTYGYTF
CDR3nt: TGTGCCTGGAAGGGGAGACAGGGAACTTATGGCTACACCTTC

abundance: NA
v_gene: TRBV4-1
j_gene: TRBJ2-7
d_gene: NA
len: 13
CDR3aa: CASSQVRNYEQYF
CDR3nt: TGCGCCAGCAGCCAAGTCCGCAACTACGAGCAGTACTTC

abundance: NA
v_gene: TRBV2
j_gene: TRBJ2-3
d_gene: NA
len: 19
CDR3aa: CASRGGRLPRWANADTQYF
CDR3nt: TGTGCCAGCAGGGGGGGGCGCTTACCCCGGTGGGCTAACGCAGATACGCAGTATTTT

abundance: few
v_gene: TRBV20-1
j_gene: TRBJ2-5
d_gene: TRBD1
len: 11
CDR3aa: CSAGTEETQYF
CDR3nt: TGCAGTGCTGGGACAGAAGAGACCCAGTACTTC

abundance: NA
v_gene: TRBV5-4
j_gene: TRBJ2-6
d_gene: NA
len: 16
CDR3aa: CASSYSLGRGANVLTF
CDR3nt: TGTGCCAGCAGCTATTCCCTAGGTAGGGGGGCCAACGTCCTGACTTTC

abundance: NA
v_gene: TRBV4-3
j_gene: TRBJ1-5
d_gene: TRBD1
len: 18
CDR3aa: CASSTLLPGQGGGQPQHF
CDR3nt: TGCGCCAGCAGCACCCTCCTCCCAGGACAGGGAGGAGGTCAGCCCCAGCATTTT

abundance: NA
v_gene: TRBV10-3
j_gene: TRBJ1-1
d_gene: NA
len: 13
CDR3aa: CAISLPGATEAFF
CDR3nt: TGTGCCATCAGTTTACCTGGCGCGACTGAAGCTTTCTTT

abundance: NA
v_gene: TRBV11-2
j_gene: TRBJ1-2
d_gene: NA
len: 14
CDR3aa: CASSLSQGRYGYTF
CDR3nt: TGTGCCAGCAGCTTATCGCAGGGTCGGTATGGCTACACCTTC

abundance: NA
v_gene: TRBV9
j_gene: TRBJ2-5
d_gene: TRBD1
len: 15
CDR3aa: CASSAIGTGDAAQYF
CDR3nt: TGTGCCAGCAGCGCCATCGGGACAGGGGATGCGGCCCAGTACTTC

abundance: NA
v_gene: TRBV2
j_gene: TRBJ1-1
d_gene: NA
len: 13
CDR3aa: CASQLHRGTEAFF
CDR3nt: TGTGCCAGCCAACTTCATAGGGGCACTGAAGCTTTCTTT

abundance: NA
v_gene: TRBV2
j_gene: TRBJ2-7
d_gene: TRBD2
len: 14
CDR3aa: CAQSEAGGPYEQYF
CDR3nt: TGTGCCCAAAGCGAGGCGGGAGGGCCCTACGAGCAGTACTTC

abundance: NA
v_gene: TRBV14
j_gene: TRBJ1-6
d_gene: NA
len: 15
CDR3aa: CASSQEQGNNSPLHF
CDR3nt: TGTGCCAGCAGCCAAGAACAGGGTAATAATTCACCCCTCCACTTT

abundance: NA
v_gene: TRBV11-1
j_gene: TRBJ2-7
d_gene: TRBD2
len: 12
CDR3aa: CASSRTSNEQYF
CDR3nt: TGTGCCAGCAGCCGGACTAGTAACGAGCAGTACTTC

abundance: NA
v_gene: TRBV27
j_gene: TRBJ1-1
d_gene: TRBD1
len: 14
CDR3aa: CASSSGQGNTEAFF
CDR3nt: TGTGCCAGCAGTTCGGGACAGGGGAACACTGAAGCTTTCTTT

abundance: few
v_gene: TRBV5-1
j_gene: TRBJ2-5
d_gene: NA
len: 15
CDR3aa: CASSLAQGLFETQYF
CDR3nt: TGCGCCAGCAGCTTGGCCCAGGGTCTGTTTGAGACCCAGTACTTC

abundance: NA
v_gene: TRBV10-3
j_gene: TRBJ1-4
d_gene: NA
len: 13
CDR3aa: CAIRGVTNEKLFF
CDR3nt: TGTGCCATCAGGGGCGTAACTAATGAAAAACTGTTTTTT

abundance: NA
v_gene: TRBV7-9
j_gene: TRBJ2-3
d_gene: NA
len: 16
CDR3aa: CASSPGGVVSTDTQYF
CDR3nt: TGTGCCAGCAGCCCTGGAGGAGTGGTGAGCACAGATACGCAGTATTTT